This T cell receptor (beta chain) was obtained from a study of Ad26.COV2.S vaccination and SARS-CoV-2 variants. General observations from the study: Analytic work on TCR breadth and depth might have understated the full extent of total T cell responses. Vaccinees showed greater spike-specific TCR breadth than placebo recipients. Comparability of non-spike TCR breadth was observed across vaccine and placebo recipients. Reported post-vaccination CD8+ and CD4+ T cell responses to spike showed substantial breadth.

The CDR3 runs to 13 residues. The V gene lost 2 bases and the J gene lost 3 bases, with 7 bases spanning the gap. Germline V gene lookup returns CDR1 SGHTA and CDR2 FQGNSA. Profiled with immunoSEQ multiplex PCR; TCRdb holds only in-frame clones, not every one. The sample carries just over 350,000 clones, 92% recorded once. A remark on this clone: The antigen remains unidentified.

Specimen: peripheral blood, collected after recovery from COVID-19. The receptor's source is a human donor who had recovered from COVID-19. The rearrangement uses TRBV7-2 and TRBJ1-2, with no clear D. Here the CDR3 DNA reads TGTGCCAGCAGCTTAAGGGTAGACTATGGCTACACCTTC. It specifies CASSLRVDYGYTF.